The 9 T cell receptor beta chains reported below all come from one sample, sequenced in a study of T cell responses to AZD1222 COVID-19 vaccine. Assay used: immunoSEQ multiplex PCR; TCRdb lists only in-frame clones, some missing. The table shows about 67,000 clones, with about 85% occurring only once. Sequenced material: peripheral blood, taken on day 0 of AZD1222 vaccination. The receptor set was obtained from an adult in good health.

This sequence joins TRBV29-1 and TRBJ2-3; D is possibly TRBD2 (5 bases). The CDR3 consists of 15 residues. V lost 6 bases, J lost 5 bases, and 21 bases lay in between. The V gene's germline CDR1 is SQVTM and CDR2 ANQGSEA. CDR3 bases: TGCAGCGTGCCCTCGGGTGTCGGAGGACGAGATACGCAGTATTTT. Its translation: CSVPSGVGGRDTQYF.

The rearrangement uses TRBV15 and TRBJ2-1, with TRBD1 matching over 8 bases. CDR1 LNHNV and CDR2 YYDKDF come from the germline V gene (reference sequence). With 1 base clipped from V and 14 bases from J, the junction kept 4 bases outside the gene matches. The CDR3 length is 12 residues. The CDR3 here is CATSRVSGGKFF. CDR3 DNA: TGTGCCACCAGCAGAGTATCAGGGGGCAAGTTCTTC.

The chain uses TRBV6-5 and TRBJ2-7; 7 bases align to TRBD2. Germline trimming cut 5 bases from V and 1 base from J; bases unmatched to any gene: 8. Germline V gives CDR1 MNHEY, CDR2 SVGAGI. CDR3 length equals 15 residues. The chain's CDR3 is CASSTWEGGSYEQYF. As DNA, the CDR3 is TGTGCCAGCAGTACCTGGGAGGGCGGATCCTACGAGCAGTACTTC.

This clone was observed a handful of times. Written as DNA, the CDR3 is TGCGCCAGCAGGGGGACAGGGGAACAGCCCCAGCATTTT. It codes for CASRGTGEQPQHF. This chain links TRBV10-2 with TRBJ1-5; 10 bases fit TRBD1. CDR3 length equals 13 residues. The germline CDR1 and CDR2 sequences are WSHSY and SAAADI. V lost 6 bases, J lost 7 bases, and 3 bases stayed unmatched.

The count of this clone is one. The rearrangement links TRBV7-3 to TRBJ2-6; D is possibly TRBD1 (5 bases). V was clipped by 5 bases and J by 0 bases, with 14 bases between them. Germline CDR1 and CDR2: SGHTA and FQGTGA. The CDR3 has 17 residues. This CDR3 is CASSPRAPPSGANVLTF. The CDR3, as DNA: TGTGCCAGCAGCCCCAGGGCCCCCCCCTCTGGGGCCAACGTCCTGACTTTC.

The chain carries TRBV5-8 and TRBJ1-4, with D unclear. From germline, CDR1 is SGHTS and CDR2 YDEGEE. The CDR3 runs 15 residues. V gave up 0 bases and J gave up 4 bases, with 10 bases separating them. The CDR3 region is CASSLGGILNEKLFF. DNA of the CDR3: TGTGCCAGCAGCTTGGGAGGGATCCTTAATGAAAAACTGTTTTTT.

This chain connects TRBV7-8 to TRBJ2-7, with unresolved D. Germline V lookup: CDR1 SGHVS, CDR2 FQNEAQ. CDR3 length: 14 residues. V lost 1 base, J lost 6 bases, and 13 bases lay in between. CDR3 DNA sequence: TGTGCCAGCAGCTTAGTTGTTAGGAGCACCGAGCAGTACTTC. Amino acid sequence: CASSLVVRSTEQYF.

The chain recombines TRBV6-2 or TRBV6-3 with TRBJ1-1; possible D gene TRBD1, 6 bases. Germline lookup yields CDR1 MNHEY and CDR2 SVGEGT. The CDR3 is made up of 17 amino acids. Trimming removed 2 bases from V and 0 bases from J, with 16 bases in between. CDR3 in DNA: TGTGCCAGCAGTTACCCTCAGGGGAGGTCCATGAACACTGAAGCTTTCTTT. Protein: CASSYPQGRSMNTEAFF.

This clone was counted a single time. CDR3: CASSPPASGNTIYF. As DNA, the CDR3 is TGTGCCAGCTCACCGCCAGCCTCTGGAAACACCATATATTTT. V usage is TRBV18 and J usage is TRBJ1-3; D gene uncertain. CDR3 length equals 14 residues. Per germline, CDR1 KGHSH and CDR2 LQKENI. Between the trimmed V and J ends, which lost 3 bases and 0 bases, there was a span of 6 bases.